Sequencing of this TCR beta chain was carried out in a study of control samples from healthy donors and cancer patients. TCRdb's copy holds only in-frame clones and misses some; the assay was immunoSEQ multiplex PCR. The table lists 55,000 to 75,000 clones, approximately 87% of them singletons, with under 3% in the top ten. This CDR3 spans 15 amino acids. V gave up 0 bases and J gave up 10 bases; unmatched junction bases: 4. CDR1 is MGHRA and CDR2 is YSYEKL in the germline V gene. V usage is TRBV4-1 and J usage is TRBJ1-4; 11 nucleotides match TRBD1. The sequenced material came from PBMCs. This clonotype was obtained from a woman between 50 and 59 years old with head and neck cancer. The CDR3 region has the DNA TGCGCCAGCAGCCAAGACGGGACAGGGGGGGGAAAACTGTTTTTT. Its protein product is CASSQDGTGGGKLFF.